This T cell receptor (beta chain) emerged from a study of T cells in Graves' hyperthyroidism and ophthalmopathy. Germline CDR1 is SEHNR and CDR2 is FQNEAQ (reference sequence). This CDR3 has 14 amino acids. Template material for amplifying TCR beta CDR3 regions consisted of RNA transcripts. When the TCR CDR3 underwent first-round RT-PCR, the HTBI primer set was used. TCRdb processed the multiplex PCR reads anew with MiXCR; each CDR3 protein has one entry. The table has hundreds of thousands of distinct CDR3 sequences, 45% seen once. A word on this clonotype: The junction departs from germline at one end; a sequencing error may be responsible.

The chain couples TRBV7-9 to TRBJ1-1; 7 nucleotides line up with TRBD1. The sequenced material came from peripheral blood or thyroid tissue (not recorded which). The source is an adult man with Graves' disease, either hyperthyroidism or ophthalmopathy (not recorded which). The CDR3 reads CASSQDEDRYEAFF. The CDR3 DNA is TGCGCCAGCAGCCAAGATGAGGACAGGTATGAAGCTTTCTTT.